These 5 T cell receptor beta chains originate from one sample sequenced in a study of memory CD4+ T cells and cytomegalovirus serostatus. Here immunoSEQ multiplex PCR was the method, and the copy in TCRdb shows in-frame clones only, minus some. The repertoire holds about 50,000 clones, with 65% to 85% as singletons. Single viable CD3+CD4+CD8-CD45RO+ cells were sorted as the memory CD4+ T cells. Input material: memory CD4+ T cells from blood. Receptor source: an adult in good health and CMV-seronegative.

This clone was seen just once. Other DNA sequences in this sample translate to the same CDR3. The chain employs TRBV28 and TRBJ1-2; D remains unclear. Trimming took off 8 bases at V and 1 base at J, with 5 bases between the two ends. CDR1 and CDR2 (germline): MDHEN, SYDVKM. This CDR3 is 11 amino acids long. The CDR3 is CASSGNYGYTF. CDR3 sequence (DNA): TGTGCCAGCTCGGGTAACTATGGCTACACCTTC.

The chain recombines TRBV4-1 with TRBJ1-1; the D gene is possibly TRBD1 (5 bases). Trimming cost V 5 bases and J 3 bases, with 19 bases left between them. This CDR3 contains 16 residues. From germline, CDR1 is MGHRA and CDR2 YSYEKL. CDR3 in amino acids: CASSFKVDRGDTEAFF. For the CDR3, the DNA is TGCGCCAGCAGCTTCAAAGTGGATCGGGGGGACACTGAAGCTTTCTTT.

The CDR3 DNA follows: TGTGCCAGCAGCCGGGGGCCAGGGAACACTGAAGCTTTCTTT. It codes for CASSRGPGNTEAFF. The V gene is TRBV4-2, the J gene TRBJ1-1; possibly TRBD1 for D (6 bases). Trimming left V 4 bases short and J 1 base short, with 10 bases between. Germline V gene lookup returns CDR1 LGHNA and CDR2 YNFKEQ. The CDR3 totals 14 residues.

The gene calls are TRBV2 and TRBJ1-4, with 8 bases lining up with TRBD1. Germline values: CDR1 SNHLY, CDR2 FYNNEI. The CDR3 totals 14 residues. After removal of 6 bases from V and 7 bases from J, the junction contained 7 bases not matched to a gene. In DNA form, the CDR3 reads TGTGCCAGCAGGTTTGACAGGGGTTTTGAAAAACTGTTTTTT. Translation: CASRFDRGFEKLFF.

This clone appeared a single time. V gene TRBV7-9 combines with J gene TRBJ2-3; 8 bases fit TRBD2. CDR1 and CDR2 from the germline V gene are SEHNR and FQNEAQ (reference sequence). The CDR3 contains 16 residues. Trimming took 2 bases from V and 0 from J; bases not matched to a gene: 4. The CDR3 nucleotides are TGTGCCAGCAGCTTAAGCGGGGGAACTAGCACAGATACGCAGTATTTT. This sequence encodes CASSLSGGTSTDTQYF.